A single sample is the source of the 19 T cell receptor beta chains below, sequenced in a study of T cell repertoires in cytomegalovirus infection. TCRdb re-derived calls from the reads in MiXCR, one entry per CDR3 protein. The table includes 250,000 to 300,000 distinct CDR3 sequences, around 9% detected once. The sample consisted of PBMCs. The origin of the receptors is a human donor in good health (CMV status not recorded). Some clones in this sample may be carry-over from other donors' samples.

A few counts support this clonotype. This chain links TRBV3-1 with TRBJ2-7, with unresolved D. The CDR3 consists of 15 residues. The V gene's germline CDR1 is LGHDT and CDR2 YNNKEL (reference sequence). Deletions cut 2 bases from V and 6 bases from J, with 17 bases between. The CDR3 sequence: CASSQSTPVPAEQYF. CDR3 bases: TGTGCCAGCAGCCAAAGTACCCCTGTTCCTGCCGAGCAGTACTTC.

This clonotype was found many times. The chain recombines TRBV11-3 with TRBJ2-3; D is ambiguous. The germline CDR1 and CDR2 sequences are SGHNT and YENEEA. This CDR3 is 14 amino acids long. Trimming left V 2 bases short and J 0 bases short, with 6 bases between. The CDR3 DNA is TGTGCCAGCAGCTTATTGGCGAGCACAGATACGCAGTATTTT. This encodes CASSLLASTDTQYF.

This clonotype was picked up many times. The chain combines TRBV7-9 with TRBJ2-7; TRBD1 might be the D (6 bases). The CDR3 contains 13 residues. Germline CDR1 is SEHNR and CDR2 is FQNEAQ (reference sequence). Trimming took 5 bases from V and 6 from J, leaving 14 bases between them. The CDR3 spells CASSRTDGVEQYF. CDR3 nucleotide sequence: TGTGCCAGCAGCCGGACAGACGGGGTCGAGCAGTACTTC.

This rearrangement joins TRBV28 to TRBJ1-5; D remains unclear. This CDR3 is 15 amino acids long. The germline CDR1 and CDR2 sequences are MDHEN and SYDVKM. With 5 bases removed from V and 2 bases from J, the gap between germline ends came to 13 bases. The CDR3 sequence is CASSPPGRGNQPQHF. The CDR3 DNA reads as TGTGCCAGCAGTCCCCCCGGAAGAGGCAATCAGCCCCAGCATTTT.

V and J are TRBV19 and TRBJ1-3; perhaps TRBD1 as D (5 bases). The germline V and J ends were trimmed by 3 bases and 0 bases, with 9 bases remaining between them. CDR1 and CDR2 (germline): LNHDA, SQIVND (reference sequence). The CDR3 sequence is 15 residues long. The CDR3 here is CASSMGRASGNTIYF. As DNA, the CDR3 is TGTGCCAGTAGTATGGGCAGGGCCTCTGGAAACACCATATATTTT.

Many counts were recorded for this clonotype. In nucleotides, the CDR3 is TGTGCCAGCAGTTTACAGGGTGGGGGCGATAGCAATCAGCCCCAGCATTTT. Protein: CASSLQGGGDSNQPQHF. V usage is TRBV12-3 or TRBV12-4 and J usage is TRBJ1-5, with D possibly TRBD1 on 6 matching bases. V was cut by 2 bases and J by 0 bases, with 14 bases left in between. There are 17 residues in the CDR3.

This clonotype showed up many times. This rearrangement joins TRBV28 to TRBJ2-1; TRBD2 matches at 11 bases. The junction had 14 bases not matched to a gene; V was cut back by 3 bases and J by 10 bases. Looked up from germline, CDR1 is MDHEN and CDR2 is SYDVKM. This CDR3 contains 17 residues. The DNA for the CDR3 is TGTGCCAGCAGTTTGGGGCCGGGACTAGCGGCCTCGGGGGAGCAGTTCTTC. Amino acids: CASSLGPGLAASGEQFF. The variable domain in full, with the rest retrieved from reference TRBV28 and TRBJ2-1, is DVKVTQSSRYLVKRTGEKVFLECVQDMDHENMFWYRQDPGLGLRLIYFSYDVKMKEKGDIPEGYSVSREKKERFSLILESASTNQTSMYLCASSLGPGLAASGEQFFGPGTRLTVL.

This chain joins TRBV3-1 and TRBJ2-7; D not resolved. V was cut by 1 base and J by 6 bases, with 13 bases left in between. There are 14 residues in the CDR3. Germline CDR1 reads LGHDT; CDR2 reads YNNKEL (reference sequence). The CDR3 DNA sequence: TGTGCCAGCAGCCAAGCTGGCGTCGTCGGCGAGCAGTACTTC. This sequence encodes CASSQAGVVGEQYF.

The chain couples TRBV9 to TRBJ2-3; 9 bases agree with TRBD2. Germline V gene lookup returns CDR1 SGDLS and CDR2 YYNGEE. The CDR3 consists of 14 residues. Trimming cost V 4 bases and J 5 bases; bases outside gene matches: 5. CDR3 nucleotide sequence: TGTGCCAGCAGCCTCTGGCGGGGGGGAGATACGCAGTATTTT. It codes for CASSLWRGGDTQYF.

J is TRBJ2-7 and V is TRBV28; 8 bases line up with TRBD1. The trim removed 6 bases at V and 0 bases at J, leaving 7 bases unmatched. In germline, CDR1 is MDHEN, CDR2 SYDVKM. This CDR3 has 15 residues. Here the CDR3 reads CASSRGTGSSYEQYF. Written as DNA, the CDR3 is TGTGCCAGCAGCCGGGGGACAGGCAGCTCCTACGAGCAGTACTTC.

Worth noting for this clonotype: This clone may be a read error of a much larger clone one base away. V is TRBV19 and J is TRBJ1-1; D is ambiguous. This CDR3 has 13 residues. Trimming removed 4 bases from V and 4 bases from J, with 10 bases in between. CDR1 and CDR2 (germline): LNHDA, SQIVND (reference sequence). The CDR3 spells CASSTGKCTEAFF. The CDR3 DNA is TGTGCCAGTAGTACCGGGAAGTGCACTGAAGCTTTCTTT.

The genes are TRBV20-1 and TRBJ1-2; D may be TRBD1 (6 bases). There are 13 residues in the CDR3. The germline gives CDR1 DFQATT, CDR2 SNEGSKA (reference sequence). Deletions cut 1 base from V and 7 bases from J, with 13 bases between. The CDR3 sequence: CSARGGHPGGYTF. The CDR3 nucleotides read TGCAGTGCTAGAGGGGGGCATCCTGGTGGCTACACCTTC.

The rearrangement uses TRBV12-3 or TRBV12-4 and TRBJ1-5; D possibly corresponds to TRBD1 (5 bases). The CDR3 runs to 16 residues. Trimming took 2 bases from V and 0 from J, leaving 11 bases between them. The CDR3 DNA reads TGTGCCAGCAGTTTATATTTGACAGCTAGCAATCAGCCCCAGCATTTT. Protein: CASSLYLTASNQPQHF.

CDR3 protein: CASSPTGTPRRNEKLFF. The CDR3 DNA reads as TGTGCCAGCAGCCCTACAGGGACTCCCAGGCGGAATGAAAAACTGTTTTTT. This chain uses TRBV7-2 with TRBJ1-4, with D possibly matching TRBD1 (6 bases). This CDR3 comprises 17 residues. V dropped 5 bases and J dropped 5 bases, with 21 bases sitting between them. CDR1 is SGHTA, CDR2 FQGNSA, per germline.

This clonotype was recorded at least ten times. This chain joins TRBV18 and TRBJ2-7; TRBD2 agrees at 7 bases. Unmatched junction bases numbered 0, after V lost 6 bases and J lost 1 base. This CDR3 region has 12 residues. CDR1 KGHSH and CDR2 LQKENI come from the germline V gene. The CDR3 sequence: CASSGGSYEQYF. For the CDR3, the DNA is TGTGCCAGCTCGGGGGGGTCCTACGAGCAGTACTTC.

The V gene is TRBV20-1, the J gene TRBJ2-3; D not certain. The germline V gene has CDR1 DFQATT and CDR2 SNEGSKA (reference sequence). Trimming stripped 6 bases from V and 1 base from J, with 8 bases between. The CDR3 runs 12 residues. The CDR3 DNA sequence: TGCAGTGCAGTGACGGGCACAGATACGCAGTATTTT. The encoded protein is CSAVTGTDTQYF.

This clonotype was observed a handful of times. The CDR3 spells CASSPGPPQGYEQYF. DNA for the CDR3: TGTGCCAGCAGTCCAGGACCTCCTCAGGGGTACGAGCAGTACTTC. The chain links TRBV28 to TRBJ2-7; a possible D gene is TRBD1 (6 bases). Germline CDR1 reads MDHEN; CDR2 reads SYDVKM. The CDR3 has 15 residues. V was pared by 5 bases and J by 4 bases, with 18 bases between.

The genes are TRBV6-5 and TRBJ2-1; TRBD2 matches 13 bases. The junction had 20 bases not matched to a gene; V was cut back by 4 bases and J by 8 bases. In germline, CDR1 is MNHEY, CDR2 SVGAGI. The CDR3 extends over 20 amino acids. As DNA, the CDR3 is TGTGCCAGCAGTTCACGGACAGGGGGCCACCGGACTAGCGGGAGACATGAGCAGTTCTTC. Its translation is CASSSRTGGHRTSGRHEQFF.

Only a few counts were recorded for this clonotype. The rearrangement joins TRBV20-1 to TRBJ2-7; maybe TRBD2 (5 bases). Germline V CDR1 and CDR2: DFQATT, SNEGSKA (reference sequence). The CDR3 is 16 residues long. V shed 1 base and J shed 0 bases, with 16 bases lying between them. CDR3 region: CSARVPGPGISYEQYF. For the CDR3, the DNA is TGCAGTGCTAGAGTTCCAGGTCCGGGAATCTCCTACGAGCAGTACTTC.